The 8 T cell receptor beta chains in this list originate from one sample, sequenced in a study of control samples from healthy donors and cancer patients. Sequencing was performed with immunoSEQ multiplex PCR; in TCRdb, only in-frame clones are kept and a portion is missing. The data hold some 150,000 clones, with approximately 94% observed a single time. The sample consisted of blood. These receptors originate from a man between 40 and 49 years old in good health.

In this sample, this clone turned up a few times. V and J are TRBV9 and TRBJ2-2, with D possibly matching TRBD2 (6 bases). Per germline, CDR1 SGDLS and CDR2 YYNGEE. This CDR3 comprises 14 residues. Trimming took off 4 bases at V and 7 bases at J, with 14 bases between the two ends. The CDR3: CASSPRTTGGELFF. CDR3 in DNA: TGTGCCAGCAGCCCTCGGACTACGGGCGGGGAGCTGTTTTTT.

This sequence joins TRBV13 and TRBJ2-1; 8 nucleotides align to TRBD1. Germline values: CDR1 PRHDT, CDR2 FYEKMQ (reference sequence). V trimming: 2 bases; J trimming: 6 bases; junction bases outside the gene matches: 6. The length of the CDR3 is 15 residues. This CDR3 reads CASSLSDTGGNEQFF. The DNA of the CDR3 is TGTGCCAGCAGCTTATCCGATACAGGGGGCAATGAGCAGTTCTTC.

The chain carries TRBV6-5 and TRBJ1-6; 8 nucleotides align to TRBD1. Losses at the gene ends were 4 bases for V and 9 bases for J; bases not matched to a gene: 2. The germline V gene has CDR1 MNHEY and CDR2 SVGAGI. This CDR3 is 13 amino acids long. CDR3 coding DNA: TGTGCCAGCAGTTTAGACAGGGGTTCACCCCTCCACTTT. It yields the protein CASSLDRGSPLHF.

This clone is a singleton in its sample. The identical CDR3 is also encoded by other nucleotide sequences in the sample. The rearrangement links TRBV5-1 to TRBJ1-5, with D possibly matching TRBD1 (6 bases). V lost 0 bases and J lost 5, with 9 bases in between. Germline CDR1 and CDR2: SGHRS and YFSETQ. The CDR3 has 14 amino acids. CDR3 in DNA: TGCGCCAGCAGCTTGGGGGGGGGCTATCAGCCCCAGCATTTT. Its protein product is CASSLGGGYQPQHF.

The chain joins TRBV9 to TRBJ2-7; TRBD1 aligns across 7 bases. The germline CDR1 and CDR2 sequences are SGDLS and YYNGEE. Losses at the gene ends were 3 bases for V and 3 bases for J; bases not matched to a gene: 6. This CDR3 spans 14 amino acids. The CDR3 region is CASSAGTGDYEQYF. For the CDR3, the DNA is TGTGCCAGCAGCGCAGGCACAGGGGACTACGAGCAGTACTTC.

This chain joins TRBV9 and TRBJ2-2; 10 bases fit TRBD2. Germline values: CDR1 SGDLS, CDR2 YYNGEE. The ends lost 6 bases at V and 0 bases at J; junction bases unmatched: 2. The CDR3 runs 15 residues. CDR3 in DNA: TGTGCCAGCACTAGCGGGGGAACGAACACCGGGGAGCTGTTTTTT. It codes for CASTSGGTNTGELFF.

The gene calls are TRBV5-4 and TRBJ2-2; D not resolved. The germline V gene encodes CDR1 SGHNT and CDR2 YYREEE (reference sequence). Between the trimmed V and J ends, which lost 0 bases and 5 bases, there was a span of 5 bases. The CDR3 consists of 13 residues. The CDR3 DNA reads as TGTGCCAGCAGCTTGGTGGGGACCGGGGAGCTGTTTTTT. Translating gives CASSLVGTGELFF.

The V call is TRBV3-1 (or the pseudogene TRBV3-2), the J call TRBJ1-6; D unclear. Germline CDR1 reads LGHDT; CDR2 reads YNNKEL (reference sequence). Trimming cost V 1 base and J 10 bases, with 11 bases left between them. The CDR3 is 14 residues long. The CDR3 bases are TGTGCCAGCAGCCAAGGTCAGGCCGGGTCACCCCTCCACTTT. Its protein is CASSQGQAGSPLHF.